These T cell receptor beta chains were read from a single sample in a study of blood T cell repertoires in COVID-19. TCRdb keeps only in-frame clones here, not all; method: immunoSEQ multiplex PCR. The sample shows 30,000 to 50,000 clones, about four fifths of them seen only once. The sequencing sample was made of peripheral blood. The receptors here all came from a man between 65 and 85 years old with acute or convalescent COVID-19. Both conserved end residues are part of each CDR3. The D gene is left open where the match is weak. Only some rows state a clone size, as once, few, many or a class for expanded clones.

clone size	J gene	V gene	D gene	CDR3 DNA	CDR3 protein
NA	TRBJ2-5	TRBV2	NA	TGTGCCAGCAGTGTAGTCGACCAAGAGACCCAGTACTTC	CASSVVDQETQYF
NA	TRBJ2-4	TRBV10-3	NA	TGTGCCATCAGTGACCCTGAAGGGGGAAAGGCCAAAAACATTCAGTACTTC	CAISDPEGGKAKNIQYF
NA	TRBJ2-2	TRBV27	TRBD2	TGTGCCAGCAGTTTCGGTCTAGCGGGAGATCAATTGGGGGAGCTGTTTTTT	CASSFGLAGDQLGELFF
NA	TRBJ1-6	TRBV2	NA	TGTGCCAGCAGGGGGGGGTACTCACCCCTCCACTTT	CASRGGYSPLHF
NA	TRBJ1-1	TRBV19	NA	TGTGCCAGTAGTATGGGCCTGTTCACTGAAGCTTTCTTT	CASSMGLFTEAFF
NA	TRBJ1-2	TRBV19	TRBD1	TGTGCCAGTAGTATAGGACAGACAGGGGCCGGCTACACCTTC	CASSIGQTGAGYTF
NA	TRBJ1-1	TRBV27	TRBD1	TGTGCCAGCAGTTTAACAGGGGAGGCAGCTTTCTTT	CASSLTGEAAFF
NA	TRBJ2-1	TRBV21-1	NA	TGTGCCAGCACCCGTCTTCGGTACTCCCGAAAGCAGTTCTTC	CASTRLRYSRKQFF
few	TRBJ2-7	TRBV21-1	NA	TGTGCCAGCAGCAAAGGGAGGGAGGCTCTCTACGAGCAGTACTTC	CASSKGREALYEQYF
NA	TRBJ2-3	TRBV3-1/TRBV3-2	NA	TGTGCCAGCAGCCAAGTCCCCCCCCGCGCAGATACGCAGTATTTT	CASSQVPPRADTQYF
NA	TRBJ1-5	TRBV28	TRBD1	TGTGCCAGCAGATTAACGATCACAGGGGGCTCTAAGCCCCAGCATTTT	CASRLTITGGSKPQHF
NA	TRBJ2-1	TRBV7-9	NA	TGTGCCAGCAGCTCCCCCCAGGGCATGTACAATGAGCAGTTCTTC	CASSSPQGMYNEQFF
NA	TRBJ1-3	TRBV7-7	NA	TGTGCTAGCAGCTTAAACCTCTACTCTGGAAACACCATATATTTT	CASSLNLYSGNTIYF
NA	TRBJ2-7	TRBV29-1	NA	TGCAGCGTTGAAGATAGAACTCTTTCCGTCGGCGAGCAGTACTTC	CSVEDRTLSVGEQYF
NA	TRBJ2-1	TRBV3-1/TRBV3-2	TRBD2	TGTGCCGCCGGGACTAGCGGAGTTAATGAGCAGTTCTTC	CAAGTSGVNEQFF
NA	TRBJ1-5	TRBV6-5	NA	TGTGCCAGCAGTTACTCAGCGGGCCCCGCAGGTCAGCCCCAGCATTTT	CASSYSAGPAGQPQHF
NA	TRBJ1-1	TRBV7-2	NA	TGTGCCAGCAGACTCGGACTGACGAACACTGAAGCTTTCTTT	CASRLGLTNTEAFF
NA	TRBJ1-6	TRBV7-9	NA	TGTGCCAGCAGCTTTTCGGGGAGCTCCTATAATTCACCCCTCCACTTT	CASSFSGSSYNSPLHF
NA	TRBJ2-2	TRBV7-7	NA	TGTGCTAGCAGCCCCGGACACCCCACCGGGGAGCTGTTTTTT	CASSPGHPTGELFF
NA	TRBJ1-6	TRBV19	NA	TGTGCCACCGCCAGCTATAATTCACCCCTCCACTTT	CATASYNSPLHF
NA	TRBJ1-5	TRBV27	NA	TGTGCCAGCAGTTTATCGTGGGGGGAGGGTCAGCCCCAGCATTTT	CASSLSWGEGQPQHF
NA	TRBJ2-7	TRBV10-3	TRBD1	TGTGCCACCTCCAGGGACAGGGGGGCCGAGCAGTACTTC	CATSRDRGAEQYF
once	TRBJ1-2	TRBV27	NA	TGTGCCAGCAGTTCCCACGGGATTAGAGCTAACTATGGCTACACCTTC	CASSSHGIRANYGYTF
once	TRBJ1-6	TRBV5-6	NA	TGTGCCAGCAGCCCCCAGGGGTGGCAGGTTAATTCACCCCTCCACTTT	CASSPQGWQVNSPLHF
NA	TRBJ2-1	TRBV2	NA	TGTGCCAGCATCTCGGACTTCCTTTACAATGAGCAGTTCTTC	CASISDFLYNEQFF
NA	TRBJ1-4	TRBV2	NA	TGTGCCAGCAGATTACAGGTCCTTAATGAAAAACTGTTTTTT	CASRLQVLNEKLFF
NA	TRBJ1-6	TRBV7-2	TRBD1	TGTGCCAGCAGCTTAGTAGGACAGGCCAATTCACCCCTCCACTTT	CASSLVGQANSPLHF
few	TRBJ2-7	TRBV10-2	NA	TGCGCCACCCAGGCGACCTACGAGCAGTACTTC	CATQATYEQYF
NA	TRBJ2-1	TRBV5-6	NA	TGTGCCAGCAGGGGGCTGGGGGAGCAGTTCTTC	CASRGLGEQFF
NA	TRBJ2-2	TRBV7-9	TRBD1	TGTGCCAGCAGCTTAGACAGGGGCGAGCTGTTTTTT	CASSLDRGELFF
NA	TRBJ1-3	TRBV18	NA	TGTGCCAGCTCGAGGGCTGGAAACACCATATATTTT	CASSRAGNTIYF
NA	TRBJ2-4	TRBV28	NA	TGTGCCAGCAGTTTAGCGGTTCAAAGGGCCAAAAACATTCAGTACTTC	CASSLAVQRAKNIQYF
few	TRBJ1-1	TRBV18	NA	TGTGCCAGCTCACGAGGCGGGACTGAAGCTTTCTTT	CASSRGGTEAFF
NA	TRBJ2-1	TRBV7-9	TRBD2	TGTGCCAGCGCCTTCCCTATAGGCCGGGGACTATACAATGAGCAGTTCTTC	CASAFPIGRGLYNEQFF
NA	TRBJ2-1	TRBV3-1/TRBV3-2	NA	TGTGCCAGCAGCCAAGTCGGCAGGGGCGATGAGCAGTTCTTC	CASSQVGRGDEQFF
few	TRBJ1-6	TRBV3-1/TRBV3-2	TRBD1	TGTGCCAGCAGCTTCACAGGGGGCTCTAATTCACCCCTCCACTTT	CASSFTGGSNSPLHF
NA	TRBJ2-2	TRBV10-3	TRBD2	TGTGCCATCAGCCCGACTAGCGGGACTGTCACCGGGGAGCTGTTTTTT	CAISPTSGTVTGELFF
few	TRBJ2-7	TRBV18	NA	TGTGCCAGCTCACCTATCCCGGGAACAGGGATCGAGCAGTACTTC	CASSPIPGTGIEQYF
NA	TRBJ1-1	TRBV28	NA	TGTGCCAGCAGTTTACCCACAGGGATGAACACTGAAGCTTTCTTT	CASSLPTGMNTEAFF
NA	TRBJ1-6	TRBV10-3	NA	TGTGCCATCAGTGAGTCTCAGGGTTGGAATTCACCCCTCCACTTT	CAISESQGWNSPLHF
NA	TRBJ2-7	TRBV6-5	TRBD1	TGTGCCAGCAGGGGACAGGGAAGCTACGAGCAGTACTTC	CASRGQGSYEQYF
few	TRBJ1-2	TRBV18	NA	TGTGCCAGCTCACCACCGTGGGGGGAGCCGAACTATGGCTACACCTTC	CASSPPWGEPNYGYTF
NA	TRBJ1-2	TRBV20-1	NA	TGCAGTGCTAGAGACCCTCCGGGCTACACCTTC	CSARDPPGYTF
NA	TRBJ1-5	TRBV19	TRBD1	TGTGCCAGTAGTATGGGGACAGTGGGCAATCAGCCCCAGCATTTT	CASSMGTVGNQPQHF
NA	TRBJ2-3	TRBV5-1	TRBD2	TGCGCCAGCAGCGCAGGGACTAGCGGGAGGTGGAGGGCAGATACGCAGTATTTT	CASSAGTSGRWRADTQYF
NA	TRBJ1-2	TRBV7-2	NA	TGTGCCAGCAGCTTAGACCCGGGGGTAAACTATGGCTACACCTTC	CASSLDPGVNYGYTF
once	TRBJ1-2	TRBV7-3	TRBD1	TGTGCCAGCAGCTATGGGGCAGGGGGTGAGAGAAGCTACACCTTC	CASSYGAGGERSYTF
NA	TRBJ2-2	TRBV19	NA	TGTGCCAGTAGTATAGGGGAGGTCACCGGGGAGCTGTTTTTT	CASSIGEVTGELFF
once	TRBJ2-7	TRBV3-1/TRBV3-2	TRBD2	TGTGCCAGCAGCCAGGCCCAGGGACTAGCGACCGGGCAGTACTTC	CASSQAQGLATGQYF
few	TRBJ1-2	TRBV6-4	NA	TGTGCCAGCAGTGACTCGACGCAGGGCTACTATGGCTACACCTTC	CASSDSTQGYYGYTF
NA	TRBJ1-2	TRBV19	NA	TGTGCCAGTAGTACCGGGTCCCGCGGCTACACCTTC	CASSTGSRGYTF
NA	TRBJ1-4	TRBV5-1	NA	TGCGCCAGCAGCTTACGGGGGGGCGATGAAAAACTGTTTTTT	CASSLRGGDEKLFF
once	TRBJ1-1	TRBV13	NA	TGTGCCAGCAGCTTCGACACCACTGAAGCTTTCTTT	CASSFDTTEAFF
NA	TRBJ2-1	TRBV7-9	TRBD1	TGTGCCAGCAGCTTAGGACAGGGGAGTAAAGAGCAGTTCTTC	CASSLGQGSKEQFF